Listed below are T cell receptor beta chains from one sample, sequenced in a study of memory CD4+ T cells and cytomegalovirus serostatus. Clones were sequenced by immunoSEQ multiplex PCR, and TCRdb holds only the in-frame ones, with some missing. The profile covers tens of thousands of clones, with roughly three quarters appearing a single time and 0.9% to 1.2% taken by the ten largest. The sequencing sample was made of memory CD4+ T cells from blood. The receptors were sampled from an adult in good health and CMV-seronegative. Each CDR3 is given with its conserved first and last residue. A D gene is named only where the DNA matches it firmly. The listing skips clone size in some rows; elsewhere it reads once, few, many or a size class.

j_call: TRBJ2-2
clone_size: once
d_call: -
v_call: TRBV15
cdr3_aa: CATSRDFSGDSGELFF
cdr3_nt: TGTGCCACCAGCAGAGATTTTTCAGGAGATAGCGGGGAGCTGTTTTTT

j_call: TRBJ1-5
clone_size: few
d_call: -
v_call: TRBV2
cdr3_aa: CASSNTANQPQHF
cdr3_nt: TGTGCCAGCAGTAACACGGCAAATCAGCCCCAGCATTTT

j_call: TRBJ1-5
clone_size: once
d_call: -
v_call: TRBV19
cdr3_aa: CASASGGRRQPQHF
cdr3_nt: TGTGCCAGCGCCTCGGGGGGCCGGCGTCAGCCCCAGCATTTT

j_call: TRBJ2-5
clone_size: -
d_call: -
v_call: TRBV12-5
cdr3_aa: CASGLGLARETQYF
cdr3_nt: TGTGCTAGTGGTTTGGGGCTAGCTAGAGAGACCCAGTACTTC

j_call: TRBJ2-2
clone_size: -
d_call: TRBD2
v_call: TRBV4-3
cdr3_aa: CASSQDLAGTNTGELFF
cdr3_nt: TGCGCCAGCAGCCAGGATCTAGCGGGAACGAACACCGGGGAGCTGTTTTTT

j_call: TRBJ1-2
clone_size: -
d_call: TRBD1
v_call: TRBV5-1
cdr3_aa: CAITTRGRTTF
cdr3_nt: TGCGCCATAACGACCAGGGGGCGGACGACCTTC

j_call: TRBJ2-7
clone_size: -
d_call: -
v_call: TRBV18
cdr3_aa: CASSPGRNYEQYF
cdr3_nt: TGTGCCAGCTCACCCGGACGGAACTACGAGCAGTACTTC

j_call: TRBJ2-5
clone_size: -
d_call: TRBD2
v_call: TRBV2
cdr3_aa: CASSERGLSRETQYF
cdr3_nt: TGTGCCAGCAGTGAAAGGGGACTATCCCGAGAGACCCAGTACTTC

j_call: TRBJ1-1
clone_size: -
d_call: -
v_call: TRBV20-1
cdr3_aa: CSVGQTEAFF
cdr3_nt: TGCAGTGTAGGTCAAACTGAAGCTTTCTTT

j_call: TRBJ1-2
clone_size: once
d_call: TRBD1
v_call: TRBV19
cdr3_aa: CASSYSTGGDGYTF
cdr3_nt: TGTGCCAGTAGTTATTCGACAGGGGGCGATGGCTACACCTTC